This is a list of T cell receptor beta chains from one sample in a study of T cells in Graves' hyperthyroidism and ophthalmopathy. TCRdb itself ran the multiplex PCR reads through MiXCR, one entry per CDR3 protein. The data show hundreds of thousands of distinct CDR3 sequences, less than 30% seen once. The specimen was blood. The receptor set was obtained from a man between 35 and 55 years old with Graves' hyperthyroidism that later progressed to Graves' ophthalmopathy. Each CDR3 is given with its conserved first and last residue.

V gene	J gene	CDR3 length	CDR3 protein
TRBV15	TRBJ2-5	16	CATSRDRSRGGETQYF
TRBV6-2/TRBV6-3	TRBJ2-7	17	CASSYERAGLLSYEQYF
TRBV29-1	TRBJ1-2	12	CSTGPKEEGYTF
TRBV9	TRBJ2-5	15	CASSVASSPQETQYF
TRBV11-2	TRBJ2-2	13	CASSPVGAGELFF
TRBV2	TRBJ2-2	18	CAAGRVVAGVGNTGELVF
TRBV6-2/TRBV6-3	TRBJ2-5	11	CASSYRGTQYF
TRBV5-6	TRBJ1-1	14	CASSQGSYDTEAFF
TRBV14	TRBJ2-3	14	CASSQLGSSGLQYF
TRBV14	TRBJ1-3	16	CASSQAWAAAGNTIYF
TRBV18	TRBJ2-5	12	CASSPSSETQYF
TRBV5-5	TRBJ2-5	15	CASRYAGTSGETQYF
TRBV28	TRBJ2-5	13	CASSPGTTETQYF
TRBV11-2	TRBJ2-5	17	CASSALPELAGGETQYF
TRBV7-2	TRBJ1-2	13	CASSLARTDGYTF
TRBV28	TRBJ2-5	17	CASSNSRFGGSPETQYF
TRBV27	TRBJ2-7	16	CAGSLRWIAGAYEQYF
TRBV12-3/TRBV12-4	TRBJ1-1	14	CASSLEQGYTEAFF
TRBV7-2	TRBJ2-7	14	CASSLRSGYGEQYF
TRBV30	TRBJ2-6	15	CAWSIRGTGANVLTF
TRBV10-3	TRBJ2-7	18	CAIRTLGTGGRPTYEQYF
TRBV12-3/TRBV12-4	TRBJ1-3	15	CARRRRGLSGNTIYF
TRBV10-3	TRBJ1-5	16	CAISESLPGMNQPQHF
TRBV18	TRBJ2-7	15	CASSPAASAITEQYF
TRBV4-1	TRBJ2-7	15	CASSQGGGRVLEQYF
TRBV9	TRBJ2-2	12	CASSVVAGELFF
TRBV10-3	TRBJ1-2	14	CAIRGQGIDYGYTF
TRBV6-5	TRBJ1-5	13	CASSYERNQPQHF
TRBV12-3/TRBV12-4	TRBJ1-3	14	CASTGGGAGNTIYF
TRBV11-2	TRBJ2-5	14	CASSSAGVRETQYF
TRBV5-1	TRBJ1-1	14	CASSHLIGNTEAFF
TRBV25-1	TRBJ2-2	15	CASSETWTDTGELFF
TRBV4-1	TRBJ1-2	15	CASSQERDLNYGYTF
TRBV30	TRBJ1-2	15	CAWWRDRSSNYGYTF
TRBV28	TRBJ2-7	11	CASKLEEEQYF
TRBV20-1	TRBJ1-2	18	CSARDNRSLRGTNYGYTF
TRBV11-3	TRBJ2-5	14	CASSLVQREETQYF
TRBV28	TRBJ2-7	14	CASSLWAGTYEQYF
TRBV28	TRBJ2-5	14	CASSLQDRRETQYF
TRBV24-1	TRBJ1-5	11	CASHSNQPQHF
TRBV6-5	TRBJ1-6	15	CASSYFSRGNSPLHF
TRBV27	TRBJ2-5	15	CASSLSRVTSETQYF